This T cell receptor (beta chain) was identified in a study of beta chain features in type 1 diabetes. This clone showed up just a few times. Antigen unknown. Overall study results and limits: The study found that naive, central memory and Treg TCRB repertoires appeared more similar in patients than in healthy donors. TCRB CDR3s were moderately but significantly shorter in Type 1 diabetes patients in all four CD4+ subsets.

Based on CD45RO/CCR7/CD25/CD127/CD95/CD27, CD4+ regulatory, stem cell-like memory, naive and central memory cells were sorted. Purities over 98% were achieved in all sorted populations. Expressed TCRB transcripts were sequenced because the entire RNA isolate underwent reverse transcription. Only in-frame clones appear in the TCRdb table, and some are missing; sequencing was by immunoSEQ multiplex PCR. The top ten hold 0.0095% to 0.012% of the sample, which has around 360,000 clones, 10% to 15% seen once. Sequenced material: naive CD4+ T cells from blood. The receptor's source is a woman aged 18-29 years with type 1 diabetes.

The DNA for the CDR3 is TGTGCCAGCAGTCGAACCGCCGGCTACGAGCAGTACTTC. Translating gives CASSRTAGYEQYF. The chain combines TRBV6-4 with TRBJ2-7; D call uncertain. The CDR3 length is 13 residues. Germline V gene lookup returns CDR1 MRHNA and CDR2 SNTAGT. V lost 5 bases to trimming and J lost 3 bases, with 11 bases between them.